This is a list of T cell receptor beta chains from one sample in a study of blood T cells in healthy people across ages. TCRdb re-derived calls from the 5' RACE reads in MiXCR, one entry per CDR3 protein. The repertoire holds 800,000 to 900,000 distinct CDR3 sequences, with around two thirds as singletons. The sequenced sample consisted of blood. These receptors came from a man aged 30 to 45 in good health. CDR3s include the opening cysteine and the closing phenylalanine or tryptophan. Each record gives: V gene, clone size, J gene, D gene, CDR3 protein, CDR3 DNA. A D gene is named only where the DNA matches it firmly. Some rows mark clone size as missing; the rest say once, few, many or name a class of expanded clone.

v_gene: TRBV5-4
abundance: -
j_gene: TRBJ2-7
d_gene: -
CDR3aa: CASSRARGIGEQYF
CDR3nt: TGTGCCAGCAGTAGGGCTAGGGGCATCGGGGAGCAGTACTTC

v_gene: TRBV6-6
abundance: -
j_gene: TRBJ1-2
d_gene: -
CDR3aa: CASSGGATGYTF
CDR3nt: TGTGCCAGCAGTGGGGGAGCTACTGGCTACACCTTC

v_gene: TRBV7-3
abundance: -
j_gene: TRBJ2-1
d_gene: -
CDR3aa: CASSLTSGNSYNEQFF
CDR3nt: TGTGCCAGCAGCTTAACTAGCGGCAACTCCTACAATGAGCAGTTCTTC

v_gene: TRBV7-9
abundance: -
j_gene: TRBJ2-1
d_gene: TRBD2
CDR3aa: CASSLKGGLAGNEQFF
CDR3nt: TGTGCCAGCAGCTTAAAGGGGGGACTAGCTGGCAATGAGCAGTTCTTC

v_gene: TRBV9
abundance: once
j_gene: TRBJ1-2
d_gene: -
CDR3aa: CASSVVAGDYGYTF
CDR3nt: TGTGCCAGCAGCGTAGTCGCTGGGGACTATGGCTACACCTTC

v_gene: TRBV5-1
abundance: -
j_gene: TRBJ2-7
d_gene: -
CDR3aa: CASSDGLAPTDEQYF
CDR3nt: TGCGCCAGCAGCGATGGACTCGCCCCCACCGACGAGCAGTACTTC

v_gene: TRBV7-6
abundance: -
j_gene: TRBJ2-7
d_gene: TRBD2
CDR3aa: CASSLGGPETYGQYF
CDR3nt: TGTGCCAGCAGCTTGGGAGGGCCCGAAACCTACGGGCAGTACTTC

v_gene: TRBV10-2
abundance: -
j_gene: TRBJ2-3
d_gene: -
CDR3aa: CASSGRGAGGDTQYF
CDR3nt: TGCGCCAGCAGTGGTCGGGGGGCGGGTGGAGATACGCAGTATTTT

v_gene: TRBV9
abundance: -
j_gene: TRBJ2-1
d_gene: -
CDR3aa: CVSSDPNQDLLFF
CDR3nt: TGTGTCAGCAGCGACCCTAACCAGGACTTGCTGTTCTTC

v_gene: TRBV27
abundance: few
j_gene: TRBJ2-1
d_gene: -
CDR3aa: CASSPRGLGALDNEQFF
CDR3nt: TGTGCCAGCAGCCCCCGAGGTCTGGGGGCCCTCGACAATGAGCAGTTCTTC